This T cell receptor (beta chain) originates from a study of post-analysis software for immune sequencing data. Study details: Multiple sclerosis in the patients followed relapsing-remitting, secondary progressive and progressive-relapsing courses.

Study outcomes and limitations: Relative to controls, patients had about five TRBV segments at higher frequency, with TRBV5-6, TRBV5-1 and TRBV20-1 among these.

Built from TCR beta cDNA, the libraries had unique molecular identifiers in them. TCRdb ran MiXCR on the PCR reads and lists one entry per CDR3 protein. The sample carries about half a million distinct CDR3 sequences, approximately 46% recorded once. On this clonotype itself: Its antigen is unknown.

Trimming took off 4 bases at V and 3 bases at J, with 10 bases between the two ends. The CDR3 length is 13 residues. Germline V gene lookup returns CDR1 MNHEY and CDR2 SMNVEV (reference sequence). Specimen: blood. This receptor was identified in a girl aged 5 to 17 with multiple sclerosis. The chain has TRBV27 and TRBJ2-7, with D perhaps assigned TRBD1 or TRBD2 (5 bases each). CDR3: CASSSRGRYEQYF. The CDR3 coding sequence is TGTGCCAGCAGTTCGAGGGGCCGCTACGAGCAGTACTTC.